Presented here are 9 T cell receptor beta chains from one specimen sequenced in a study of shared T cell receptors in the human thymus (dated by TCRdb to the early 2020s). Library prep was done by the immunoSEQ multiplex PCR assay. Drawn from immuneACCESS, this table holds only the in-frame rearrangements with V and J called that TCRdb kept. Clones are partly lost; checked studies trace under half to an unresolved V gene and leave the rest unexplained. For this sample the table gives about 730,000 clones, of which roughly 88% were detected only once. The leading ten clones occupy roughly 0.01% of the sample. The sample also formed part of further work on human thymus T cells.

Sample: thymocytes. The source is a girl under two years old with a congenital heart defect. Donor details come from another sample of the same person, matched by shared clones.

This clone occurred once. The CDR3 reads CAWSPTAVIEPQHF. As DNA, the CDR3 is TGTGCCTGGAGTCCCACGGCGGTAATTGAGCCCCAGCATTTT. The chain has TRBV30 and TRBJ1-5; D remains unclear. The V and J ends lost 2 bases and 8 bases respectively, with 16 bases between them. CDR1 GTSNPN and CDR2 SVGIG come from the germline V gene (reference sequence). This CDR3 has 14 residues.

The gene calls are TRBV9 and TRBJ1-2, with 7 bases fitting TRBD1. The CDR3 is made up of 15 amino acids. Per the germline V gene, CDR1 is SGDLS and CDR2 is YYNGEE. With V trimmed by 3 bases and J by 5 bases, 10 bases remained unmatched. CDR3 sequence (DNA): TGTGCCAGCAGCGGGGGACAGCCGCACCCGTATGGCTACACCTTC. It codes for CASSGGQPHPYGYTF.

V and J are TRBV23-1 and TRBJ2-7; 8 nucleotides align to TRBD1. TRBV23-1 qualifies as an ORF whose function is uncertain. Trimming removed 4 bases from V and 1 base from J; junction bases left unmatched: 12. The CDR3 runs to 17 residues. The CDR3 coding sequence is TGCGCCAGCAGTCTGTTTCAGCGGACAGGGATTTCCTACGAGCAGTACTTC. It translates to CASSLFQRTGISYEQYF.

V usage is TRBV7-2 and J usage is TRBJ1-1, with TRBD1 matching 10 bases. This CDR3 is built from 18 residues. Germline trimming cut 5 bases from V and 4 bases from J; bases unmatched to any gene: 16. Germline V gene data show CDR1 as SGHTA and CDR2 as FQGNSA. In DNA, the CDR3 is TGTGCCAGCAGCCCGCGCAGCAACCGACAGGGGGCGCTCACTGAAGCTTTCTTT. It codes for CASSPRSNRQGALTEAFF.

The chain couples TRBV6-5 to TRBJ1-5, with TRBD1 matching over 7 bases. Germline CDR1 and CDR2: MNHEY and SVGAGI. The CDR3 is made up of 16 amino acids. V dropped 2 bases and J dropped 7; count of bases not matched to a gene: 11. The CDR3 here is CASSYRVRGVWQPQHF. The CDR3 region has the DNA TGTGCCAGCAGTTACCGGGTCAGGGGGGTGTGGCAGCCCCAGCATTTT.

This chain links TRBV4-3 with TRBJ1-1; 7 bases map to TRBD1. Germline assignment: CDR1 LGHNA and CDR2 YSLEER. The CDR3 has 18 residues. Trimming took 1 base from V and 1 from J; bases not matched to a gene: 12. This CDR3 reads CASSQGAAGGVGNTEAFF. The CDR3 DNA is TGCGCCAGCAGCCAAGGGGCCGCAGGGGGAGTCGGGAACACTGAAGCTTTCTTT.

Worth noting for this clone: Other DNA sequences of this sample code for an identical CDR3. This CDR3 reads CASSSGDTGPEQYF. The DNA of the CDR3 is TGTGCCAGCAGCTCCGGGGACACCGGGCCCGAGCAGTACTTC. The chain has TRBV7-2 and TRBJ2-7, with a possible D match to TRBD1 (6 bases). Germline assignment: CDR1 SGHTA and CDR2 FQGNSA. V lost 4 bases and J lost 6, with 16 bases in between. The CDR3 spans 14 residues.

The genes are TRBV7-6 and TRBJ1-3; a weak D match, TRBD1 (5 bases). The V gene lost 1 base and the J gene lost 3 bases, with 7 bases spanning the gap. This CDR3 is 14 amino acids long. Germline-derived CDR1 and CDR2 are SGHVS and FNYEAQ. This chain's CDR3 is CASSLEGFGNTIYF. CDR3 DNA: TGTGCCAGCAGCTTAGAGGGGTTTGGAAACACCATATATTTT.

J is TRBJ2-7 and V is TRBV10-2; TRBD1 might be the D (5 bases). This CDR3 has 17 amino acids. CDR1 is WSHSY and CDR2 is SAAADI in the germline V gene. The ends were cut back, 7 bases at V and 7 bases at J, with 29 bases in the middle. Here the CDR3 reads CASIGPLQVRGNEEQYF. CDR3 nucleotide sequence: TGCGCCAGCATCGGACCCCTCCAAGTTAGGGGAAATGAGGAGCAGTACTTC.